This T cell receptor (beta chain) came from a study of technical replicates of blood from a handful of donors. Trimming took 5 bases from V and 2 from J, leaving 10 bases between them. Germline V gene lookup returns CDR1 SNHLY and CDR2 FYNNEI. The CDR3 extends over 14 amino acids. Sequencing used immunoSEQ multiplex PCR; TCRdb keeps in-frame clones, though not all of them. Here the sample spans some 80,000 clones, around 96% being singletons. This clonotype originated in a human donor in good health. V is TRBV2 and J is TRBJ1-5; no definite D call. The sample taken for sequencing was T cells isolated from PBMCs. This chain's CDR3 is CASSNGIGNQPQHF. The CDR3 coding sequence is TGTGCCAGCAGTAATGGTATAGGCAATCAGCCCCAGCATTTT.